The following is a T cell receptor (beta chain) sequence with its context. What it binds is unknown. Sequencing used immunoSEQ multiplex PCR; TCRdb keeps in-frame clones, though not all of them. This table holds about 580,000 clones, about 98% found once. Positive CCR7 selection of CD45RO-negative cells yielded the naive CD8 cells, and terminally differentiated effector memory CD45RA+ cells were excluded. Only Caucasian adults living in Nashville, Tennessee served as donors. V dropped 2 bases and J dropped 0 bases, with 9 bases sitting between them. CDR1 SEHNR and CDR2 FQNEAQ come from the germline V gene (reference sequence). This CDR3 has 15 residues. The data originate from a study of shared clonotypes between healthy human individuals. General study findings and limits: Naive CD4 clonotype sharing across several donors was around 5.5%.

Sequenced input: naive CD8+ T cells sorted from blood. The TCR originated in a man aged 25 to 45 in good health. The chain has TRBV7-9 and TRBJ2-3; no clear D. CDR3 residues: CASSLPWASTDTQYF. Here the CDR3 DNA reads TGTGCCAGCAGCTTACCGTGGGCTAGCACAGATACGCAGTATTTT.